The table lists the clone carrying this T cell receptor beta chain with many counts. Its antigen is unidentified. A template switching step contributed a universal primer site, while unique molecular identifiers were present in the cDNA. TCRdb used MiXCR to reprocess the 5' RACE reads, holding one entry per CDR3 protein. The data show around 550,000 distinct CDR3 sequences, 13% to 15% seen once. This sample is drawn from a study of identical twins. Findings and limits, study-wide: Part of the zero-insertion signal could reflect confounding by invariant MAIT and iNKT cells. Where beta out-of-frame sequences were concerned, excess twin sharing was weaker. When twins shared out-of-frame alpha sequences, those sequences had excess low generation probability.

The CDR3 runs to 13 residues. Trimming shortened V by 8 bases and J by 6 bases, and 14 bases separated the two germline ends. This sample was also put to use in a study of yellow fever vaccine responses in identical twins.

The sequence derives from a woman aged 18-30 years in good health. Sequenced sample: CD4+ T cells sorted from blood. The rearrangement joins TRBV12-3 or TRBV12-4 to TRBJ2-1, with unresolved D. Here the CDR3 reads CASSVGLGNEQFF. The CDR3 DNA sequence: TGTGCCAGCTCCGTCGGATTGGGCAATGAGCAGTTCTTC.